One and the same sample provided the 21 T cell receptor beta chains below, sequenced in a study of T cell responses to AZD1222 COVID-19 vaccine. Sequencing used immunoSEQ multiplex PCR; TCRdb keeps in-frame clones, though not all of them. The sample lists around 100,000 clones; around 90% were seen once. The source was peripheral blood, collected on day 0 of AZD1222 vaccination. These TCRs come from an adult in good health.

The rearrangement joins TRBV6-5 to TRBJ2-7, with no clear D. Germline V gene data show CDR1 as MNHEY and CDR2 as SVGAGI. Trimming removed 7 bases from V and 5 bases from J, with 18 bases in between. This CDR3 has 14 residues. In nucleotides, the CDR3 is TGTGCCAGCAACGACCGAAGGGTTCACGACGAGCAGTACTTC. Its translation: CASNDRRVHDEQYF.

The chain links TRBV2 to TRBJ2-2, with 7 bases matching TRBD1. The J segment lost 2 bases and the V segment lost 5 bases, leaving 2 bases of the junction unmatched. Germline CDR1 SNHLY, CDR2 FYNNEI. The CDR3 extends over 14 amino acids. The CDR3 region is CASSRDRNTGELFF. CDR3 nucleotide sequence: TGTGCCAGCAGTCGGGACAGAAACACCGGGGAGCTGTTTTTT.

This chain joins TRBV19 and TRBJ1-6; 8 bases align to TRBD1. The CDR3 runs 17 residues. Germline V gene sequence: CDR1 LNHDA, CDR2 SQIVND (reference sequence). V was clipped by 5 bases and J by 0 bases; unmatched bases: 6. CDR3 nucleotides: TGTGCCAGTAGTCCGACAGGGGCGAGCTCCTATAATTCACCCCTCCACTTT. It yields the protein CASSPTGASSYNSPLHF.

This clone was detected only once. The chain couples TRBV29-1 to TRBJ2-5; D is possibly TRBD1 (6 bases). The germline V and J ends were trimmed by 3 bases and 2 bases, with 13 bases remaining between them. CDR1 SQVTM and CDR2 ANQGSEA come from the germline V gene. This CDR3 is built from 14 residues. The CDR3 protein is CSVEDRSSQETQYF. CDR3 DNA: TGCAGCGTTGAGGACAGAAGTTCACAAGAGACCCAGTACTTC.

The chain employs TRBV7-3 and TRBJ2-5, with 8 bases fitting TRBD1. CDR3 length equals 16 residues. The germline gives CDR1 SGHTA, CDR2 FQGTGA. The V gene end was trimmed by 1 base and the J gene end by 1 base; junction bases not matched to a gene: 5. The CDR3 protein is CASSLSVTGVQETQYF. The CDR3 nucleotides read TGTGCCAGCAGCTTAAGCGTGACAGGGGTCCAAGAGACCCAGTACTTC. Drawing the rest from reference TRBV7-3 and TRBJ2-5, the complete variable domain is GAGVSQTPSNKVTEKGKYVELRCDPISGHTALYWYRQSLGQGPEFLIYFQGTGAADDSGLPNDRFFAVRPEGSVSTLKIQRTERGDSAVYLCASSLSVTGVQETQYFGPGTRLLVL.

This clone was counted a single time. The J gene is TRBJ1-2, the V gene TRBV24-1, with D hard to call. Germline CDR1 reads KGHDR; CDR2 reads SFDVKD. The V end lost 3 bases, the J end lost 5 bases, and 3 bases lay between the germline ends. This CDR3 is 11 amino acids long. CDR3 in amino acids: CATSDEYGYTF. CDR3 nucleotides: TGTGCCACCAGTGATGAGTATGGCTACACCTTC.

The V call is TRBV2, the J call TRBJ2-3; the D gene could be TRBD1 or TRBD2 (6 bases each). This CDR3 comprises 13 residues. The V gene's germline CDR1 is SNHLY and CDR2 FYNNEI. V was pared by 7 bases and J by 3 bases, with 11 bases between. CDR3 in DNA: TGTGCCAGCAACGGGGGCGTTACAGATACGCAGTATTTT. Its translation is CASNGGVTDTQYF.

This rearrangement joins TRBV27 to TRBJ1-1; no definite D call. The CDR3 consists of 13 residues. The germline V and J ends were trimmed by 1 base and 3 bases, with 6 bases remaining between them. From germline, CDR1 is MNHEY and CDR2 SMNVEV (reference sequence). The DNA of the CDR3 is TGTGCCAGCAGTTTATACGCGGACACTGAAGCTTTCTTT. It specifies CASSLYADTEAFF.

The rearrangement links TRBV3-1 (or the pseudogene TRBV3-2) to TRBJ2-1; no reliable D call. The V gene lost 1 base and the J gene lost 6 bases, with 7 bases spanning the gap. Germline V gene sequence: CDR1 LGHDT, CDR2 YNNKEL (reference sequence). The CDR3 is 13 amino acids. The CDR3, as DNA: TGTGCCAGCAGCCAAGTTAGTGGCAATGAGCAGTTCTTC. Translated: CASSQVSGNEQFF.

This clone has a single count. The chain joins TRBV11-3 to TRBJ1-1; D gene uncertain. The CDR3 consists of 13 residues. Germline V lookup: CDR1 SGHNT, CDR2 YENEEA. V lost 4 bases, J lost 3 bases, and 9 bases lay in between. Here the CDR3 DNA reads TGTGCCAGCAGCTATGAGCTGGACACTGAAGCTTTCTTT. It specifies CASSYELDTEAFF.

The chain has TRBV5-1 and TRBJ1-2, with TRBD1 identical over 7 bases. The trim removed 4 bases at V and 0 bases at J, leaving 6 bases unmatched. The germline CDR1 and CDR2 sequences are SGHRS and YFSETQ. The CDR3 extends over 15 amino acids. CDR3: CASSPGQVPNYGYTF. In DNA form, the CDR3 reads TGCGCCAGCAGCCCCGGACAGGTCCCTAACTATGGCTACACCTTC. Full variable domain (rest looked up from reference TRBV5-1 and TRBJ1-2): KAGVTQTPRYLIKTRGQQVTLSCSPISGHRSVSWYQQTPGQGLQFLFEYFSETQRNKGNFPGRFSGRQFSNSRSEMNVSTLELGDSALYLCASSPGQVPNYGYTFGSGTRLTVV.

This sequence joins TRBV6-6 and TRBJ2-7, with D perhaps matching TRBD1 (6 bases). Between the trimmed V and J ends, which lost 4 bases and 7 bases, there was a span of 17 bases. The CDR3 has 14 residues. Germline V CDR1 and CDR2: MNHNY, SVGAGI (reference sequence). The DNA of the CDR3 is TGTGCCAGCAGTTGGGCAGGGGATGTGGGAGAGCAGTACTTC. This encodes CASSWAGDVGEQYF.

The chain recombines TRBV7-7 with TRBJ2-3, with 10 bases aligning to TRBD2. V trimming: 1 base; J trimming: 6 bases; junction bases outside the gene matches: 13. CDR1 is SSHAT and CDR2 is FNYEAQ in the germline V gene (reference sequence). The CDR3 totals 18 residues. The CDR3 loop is CASSLVRLAGVLHDTQYF. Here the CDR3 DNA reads TGTGCCAGCAGCTTAGTCAGGCTAGCGGGAGTCCTACATGATACGCAGTATTTT. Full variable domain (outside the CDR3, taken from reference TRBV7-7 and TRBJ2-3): GAGVSQSPRYKVTKRGQDVTLRCDPISSHATLYWYQQALGQGPEFLTYFNYEAQPDKSGLPSDRFSAERPEGSISTLTIQRTEQRDSAMYRCASSLVRLAGVLHDTQYFGPGTRLTVL.

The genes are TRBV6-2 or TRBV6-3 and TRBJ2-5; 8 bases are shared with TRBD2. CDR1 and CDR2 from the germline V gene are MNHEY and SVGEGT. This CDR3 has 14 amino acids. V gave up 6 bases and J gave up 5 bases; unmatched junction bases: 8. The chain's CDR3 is CASSSGGTQETQYF. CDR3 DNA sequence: TGTGCCAGCAGCAGCGGGGGCACCCAGGAGACCCAGTACTTC.

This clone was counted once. The CDR3 sequence: CATSEVGERGSYNEQFF. The CDR3 bases are TGTGCCACCAGTGAAGTGGGGGAGCGGGGCTCCTACAATGAGCAGTTCTTC. The J gene is TRBJ2-1, the V gene TRBV24-1; 7 bases are a match to TRBD2. CDR1 is KGHDR and CDR2 is SFDVKD in the germline V gene. The ends lost 4 bases at V and 0 bases at J; junction bases unmatched: 8. This CDR3 is 17 amino acids long.

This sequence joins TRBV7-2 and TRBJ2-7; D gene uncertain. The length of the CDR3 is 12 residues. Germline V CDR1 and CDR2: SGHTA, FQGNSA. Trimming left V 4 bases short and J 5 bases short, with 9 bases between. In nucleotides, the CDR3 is TGTGCCAGCAGCTCCGACCCCGACGAGCAGTACTTC. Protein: CASSSDPDEQYF.

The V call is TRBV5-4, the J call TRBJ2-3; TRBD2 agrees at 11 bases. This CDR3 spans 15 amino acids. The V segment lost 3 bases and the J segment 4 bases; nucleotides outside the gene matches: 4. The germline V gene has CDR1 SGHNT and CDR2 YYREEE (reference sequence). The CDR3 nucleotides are TGTGCCAGCAGCTCCACTAGCGGGGGCGCAGATACGCAGTATTTT. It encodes CASSSTSGGADTQYF. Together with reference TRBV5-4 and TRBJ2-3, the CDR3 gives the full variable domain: ETGVTQSPTHLIKTRGQQVTLRCSSQSGHNTVSWYQQALGQGPQFIFQYYREEENGRGNFPPRFSGLQFPNYSSELNVNALELDDSALYLCASSSTSGGADTQYFGPGTRLTVL.

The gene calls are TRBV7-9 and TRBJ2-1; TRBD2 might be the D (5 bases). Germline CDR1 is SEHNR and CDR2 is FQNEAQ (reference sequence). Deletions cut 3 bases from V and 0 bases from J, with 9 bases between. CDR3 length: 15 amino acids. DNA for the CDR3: TGTGCCAGCAGCTTCGGGGAGACCTCCTACAATGAGCAGTTCTTC. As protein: CASSFGETSYNEQFF.

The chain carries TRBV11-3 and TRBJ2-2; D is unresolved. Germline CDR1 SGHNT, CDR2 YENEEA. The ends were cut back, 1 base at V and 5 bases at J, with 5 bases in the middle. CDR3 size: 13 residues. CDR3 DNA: TGTGCCAGCAGCTTAGGGCGGACCGGGGAGCTGTTTTTT. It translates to CASSLGRTGELFF.

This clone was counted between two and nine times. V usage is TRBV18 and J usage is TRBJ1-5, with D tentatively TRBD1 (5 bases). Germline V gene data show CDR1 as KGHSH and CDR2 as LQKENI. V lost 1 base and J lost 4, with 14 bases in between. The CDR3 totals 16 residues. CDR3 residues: CASSPQSRAQNQPQHF. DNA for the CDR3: TGTGCCAGCTCACCACAGTCCAGGGCCCAAAATCAGCCCCAGCATTTT.

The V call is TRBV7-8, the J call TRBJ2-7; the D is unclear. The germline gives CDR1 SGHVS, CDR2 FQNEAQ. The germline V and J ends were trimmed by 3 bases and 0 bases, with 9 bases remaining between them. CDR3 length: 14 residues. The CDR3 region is CASSFSAFSYEQYF. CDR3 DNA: TGTGCCAGCAGCTTCTCAGCCTTCTCCTACGAGCAGTACTTC.